This T cell receptor (beta chain) was captured in a study of blood T cell repertoires in COVID-19. As for the study in general: The United States, Italy and Spain provided the acute and convalescent COVID-19 samples. T cells, B-cell-depleted T cells, or PBMCs supplied cDNA or gDNA.

CDR3 length equals 14 residues. Germline assignment: CDR1 LNHDA and CDR2 SQIVND (reference sequence). After removal of 3 bases from V and 7 bases from J, the junction contained 3 bases not matched to a gene. In the authors' methods: From reference gene primer amplification, estimates of nucleated cell counts were derived. This table comes from immunoSEQ multiplex PCR, and its TCRdb copy is limited to in-frame clones, with some not included. V and J calls and clone size come straight from that table; D and trimming were deduced from the DNA. The sample gives about 89,000 clones, 72% of which show up once; under 15% is in the top ten.

The sample comprised peripheral blood. This chain connects TRBV19 to TRBJ1-6; TRBD1 matches 7 bases. The source is a woman of 80 years or more with acute or convalescent COVID-19. In DNA form, the CDR3 reads TGTGCCAGTAGTATGCCCAGGGGGAATTCACCCCTCCACTTT. Residues: CASSMPRGNSPLHF.